Reported below is one T cell receptor beta chain. Its antigen is currently unknown. A junction end diverges from the germline sequence, so it may reflect a read error. The data were taken from a study of cytomegalovirus exposure and HLA in healthy donors. Study-wide results and caveats: Later on, analysis showed that most CMV-associated TCR beta chains appeared to be HLA-restricted.

CDR1 and CDR2 (germline): SEHNR, FQNEAQ (reference sequence). CDR3 length: 14 residues. A multiplex PCR was run with 60 Vbeta primers and 13 Jbeta primers. Clones were sequenced by immunoSEQ multiplex PCR, and TCRdb holds only the in-frame ones, with some missing. This sample has 20,000 to 30,000 clones; 75% to 80% occur once, and the top ten carry approximately 4.5%. This receptor was obtained from a male donor in good health and CMV-seronegative. This sequence joins TRBV7-9 and TRBJ1-5; D gene ambiguous. The sample comprised PBMCs. The CDR3 bases are TGTTCCAGCAGCTTAATGGCTAGCAATCAGCCCCAGCATTTT. It is translated as CSSSLMASNQPQHF.